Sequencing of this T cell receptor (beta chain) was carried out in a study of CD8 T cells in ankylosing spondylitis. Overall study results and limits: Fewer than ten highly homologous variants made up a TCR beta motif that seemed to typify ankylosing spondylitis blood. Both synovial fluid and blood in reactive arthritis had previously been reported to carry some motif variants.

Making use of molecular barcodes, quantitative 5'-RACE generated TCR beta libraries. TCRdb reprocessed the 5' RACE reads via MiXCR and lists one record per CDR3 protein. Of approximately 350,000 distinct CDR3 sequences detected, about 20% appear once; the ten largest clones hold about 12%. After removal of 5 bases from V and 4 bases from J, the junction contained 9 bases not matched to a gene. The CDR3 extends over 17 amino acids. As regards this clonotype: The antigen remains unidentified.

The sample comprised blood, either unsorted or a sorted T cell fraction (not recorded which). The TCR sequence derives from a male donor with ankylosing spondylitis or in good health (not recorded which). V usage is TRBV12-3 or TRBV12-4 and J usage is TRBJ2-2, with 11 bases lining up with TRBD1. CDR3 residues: CASSQTGQGAGTGELFF. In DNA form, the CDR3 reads TGTGCCAGCAGTCAAACCGGACAGGGGGCAGGCACCGGGGAGCTGTTTTTT.